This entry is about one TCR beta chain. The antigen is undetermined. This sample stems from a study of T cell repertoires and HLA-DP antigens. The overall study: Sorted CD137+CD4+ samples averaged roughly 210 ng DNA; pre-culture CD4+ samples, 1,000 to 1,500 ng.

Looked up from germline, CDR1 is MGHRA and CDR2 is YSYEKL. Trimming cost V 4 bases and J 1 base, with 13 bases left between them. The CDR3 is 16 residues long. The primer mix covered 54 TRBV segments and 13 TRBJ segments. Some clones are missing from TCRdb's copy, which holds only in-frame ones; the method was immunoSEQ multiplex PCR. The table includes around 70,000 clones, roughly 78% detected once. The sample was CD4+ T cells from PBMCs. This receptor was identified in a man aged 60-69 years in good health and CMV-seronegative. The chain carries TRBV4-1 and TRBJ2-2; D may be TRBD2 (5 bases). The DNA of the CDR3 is TGCGCCAGCAGCCCCTTTGTGGGAGTGAACACCGGGGAGCTGTTTTTT. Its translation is CASSPFVGVNTGELFF.